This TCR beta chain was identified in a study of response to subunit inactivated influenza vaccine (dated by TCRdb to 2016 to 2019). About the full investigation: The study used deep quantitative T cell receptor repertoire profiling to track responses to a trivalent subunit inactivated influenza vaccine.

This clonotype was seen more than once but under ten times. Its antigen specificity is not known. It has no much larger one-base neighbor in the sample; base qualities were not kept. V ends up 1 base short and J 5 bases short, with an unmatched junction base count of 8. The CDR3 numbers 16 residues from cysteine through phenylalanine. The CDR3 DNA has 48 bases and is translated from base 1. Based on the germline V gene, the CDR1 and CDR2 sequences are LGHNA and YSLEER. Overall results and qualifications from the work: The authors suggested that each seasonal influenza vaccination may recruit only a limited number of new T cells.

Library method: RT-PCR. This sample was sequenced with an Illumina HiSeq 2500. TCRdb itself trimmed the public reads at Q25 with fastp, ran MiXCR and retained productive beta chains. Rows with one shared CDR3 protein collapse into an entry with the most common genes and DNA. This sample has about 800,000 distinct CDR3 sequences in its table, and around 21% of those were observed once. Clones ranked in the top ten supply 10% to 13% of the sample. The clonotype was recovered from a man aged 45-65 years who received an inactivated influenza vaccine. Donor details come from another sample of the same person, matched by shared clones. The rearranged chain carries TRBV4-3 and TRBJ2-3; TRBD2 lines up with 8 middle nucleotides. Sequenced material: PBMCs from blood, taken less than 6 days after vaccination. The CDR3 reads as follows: CASSQALLAVLDTQYF. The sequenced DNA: TGCGCCAGCAGCCAAGCCTTACTAGCGGTGTTAGATACGCAGTATTTT.